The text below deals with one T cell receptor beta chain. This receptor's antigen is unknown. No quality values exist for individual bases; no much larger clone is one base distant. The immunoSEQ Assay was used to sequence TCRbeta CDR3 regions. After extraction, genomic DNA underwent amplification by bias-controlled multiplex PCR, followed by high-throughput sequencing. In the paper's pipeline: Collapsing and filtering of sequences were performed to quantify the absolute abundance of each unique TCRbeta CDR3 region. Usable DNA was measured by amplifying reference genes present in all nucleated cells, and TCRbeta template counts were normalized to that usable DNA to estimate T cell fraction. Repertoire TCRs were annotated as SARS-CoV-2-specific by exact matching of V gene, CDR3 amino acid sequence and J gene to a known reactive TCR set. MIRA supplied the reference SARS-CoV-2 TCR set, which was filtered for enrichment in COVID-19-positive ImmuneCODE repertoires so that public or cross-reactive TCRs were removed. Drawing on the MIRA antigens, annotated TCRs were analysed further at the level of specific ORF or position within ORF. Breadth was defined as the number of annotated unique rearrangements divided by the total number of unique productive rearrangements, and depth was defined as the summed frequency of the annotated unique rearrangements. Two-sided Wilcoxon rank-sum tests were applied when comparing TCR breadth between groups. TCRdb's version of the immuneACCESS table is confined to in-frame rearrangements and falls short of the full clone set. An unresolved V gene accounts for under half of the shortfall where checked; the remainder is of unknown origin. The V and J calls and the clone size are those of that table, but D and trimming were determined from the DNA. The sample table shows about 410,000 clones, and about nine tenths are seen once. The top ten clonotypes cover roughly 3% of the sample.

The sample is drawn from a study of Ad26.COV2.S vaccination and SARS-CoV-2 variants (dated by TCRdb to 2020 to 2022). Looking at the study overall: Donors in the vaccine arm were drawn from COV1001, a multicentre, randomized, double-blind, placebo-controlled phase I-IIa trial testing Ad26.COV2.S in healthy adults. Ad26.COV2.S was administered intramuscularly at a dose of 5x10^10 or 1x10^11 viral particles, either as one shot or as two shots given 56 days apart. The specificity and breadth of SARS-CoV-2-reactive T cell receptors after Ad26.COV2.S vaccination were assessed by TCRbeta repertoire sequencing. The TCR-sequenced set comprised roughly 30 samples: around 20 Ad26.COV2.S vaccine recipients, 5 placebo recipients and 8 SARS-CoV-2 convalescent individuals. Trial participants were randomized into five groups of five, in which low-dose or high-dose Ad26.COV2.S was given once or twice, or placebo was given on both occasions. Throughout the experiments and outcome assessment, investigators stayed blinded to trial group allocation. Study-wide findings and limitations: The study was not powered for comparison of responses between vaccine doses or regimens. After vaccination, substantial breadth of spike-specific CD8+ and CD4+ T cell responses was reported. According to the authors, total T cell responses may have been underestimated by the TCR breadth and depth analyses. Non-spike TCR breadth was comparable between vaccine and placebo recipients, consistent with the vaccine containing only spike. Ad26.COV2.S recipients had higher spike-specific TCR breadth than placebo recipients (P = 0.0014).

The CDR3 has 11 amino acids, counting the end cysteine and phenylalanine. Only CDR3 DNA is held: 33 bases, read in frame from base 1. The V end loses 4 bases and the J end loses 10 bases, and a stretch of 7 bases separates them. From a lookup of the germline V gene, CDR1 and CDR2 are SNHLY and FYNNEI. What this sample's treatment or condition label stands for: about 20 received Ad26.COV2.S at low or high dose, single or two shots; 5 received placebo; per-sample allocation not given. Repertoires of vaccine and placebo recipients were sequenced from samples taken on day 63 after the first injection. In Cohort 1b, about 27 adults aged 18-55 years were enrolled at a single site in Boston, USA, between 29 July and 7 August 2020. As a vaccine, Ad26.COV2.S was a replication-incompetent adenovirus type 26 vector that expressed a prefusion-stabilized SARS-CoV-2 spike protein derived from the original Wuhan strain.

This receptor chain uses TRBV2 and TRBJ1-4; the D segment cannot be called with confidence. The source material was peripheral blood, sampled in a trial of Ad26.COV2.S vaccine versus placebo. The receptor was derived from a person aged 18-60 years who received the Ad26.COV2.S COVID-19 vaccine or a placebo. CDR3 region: CASSGGGKLFF. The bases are TGTGCCAGCAGTGGAGGAGGAAAACTGTTTTTT.